This TCR beta chain was obtained from a study of T cells after posttransplantation cyclophosphamide. Method: immunoSEQ multiplex PCR; TCRdb's copy keeps in-frame clones and lacks some. The sample shows 20,000 to 25,000 clones, none of them appearing just once. V lost 4 bases and J lost 4, with 11 bases in between. The germline CDR1 and CDR2 sequences are SGHRS and YFSETQ. The CDR3 extends over 14 amino acids. Peripheral blood was collected from the related graft donor on the marrow donation day. This clone was counted at least ten times. Antigen: not known. Study-level findings and limits: After PTCy, TRB diversity resembled that of CNI/methotrexate controls. Tissue-infiltrating T cells from skin or gut overlapped little with blood T cells. Donor-recipient repertoire similarity was low at 1-2 months, rising over year one.

This clonotype was obtained from a woman in her fifties or sixties in good health, CMV-negative, and a related stem cell transplant donor. Sequenced material: PBMCs. The chain uses TRBV5-1 and TRBJ2-2; no definite D call. The CDR3 here is CASSPALGTGELFF. The CDR3 nucleotides read TGCGCCAGCAGCCCTGCGCTCGGCACCGGGGAGCTGTTTTTT.